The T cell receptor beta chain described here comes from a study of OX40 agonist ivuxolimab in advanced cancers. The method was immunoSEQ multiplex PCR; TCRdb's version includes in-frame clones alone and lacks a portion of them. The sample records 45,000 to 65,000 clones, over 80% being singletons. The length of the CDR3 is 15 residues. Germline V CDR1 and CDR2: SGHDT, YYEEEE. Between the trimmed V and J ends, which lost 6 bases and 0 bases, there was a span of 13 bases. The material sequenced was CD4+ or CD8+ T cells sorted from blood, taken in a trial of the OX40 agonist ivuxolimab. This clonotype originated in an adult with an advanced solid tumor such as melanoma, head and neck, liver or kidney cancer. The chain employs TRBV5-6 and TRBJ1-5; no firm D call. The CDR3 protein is CASTRRRYSNQPQHF. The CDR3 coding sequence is TGTGCCAGCACCCGGAGACGGTATAGCAATCAGCCCCAGCATTTT. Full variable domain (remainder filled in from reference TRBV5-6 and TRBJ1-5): DAGVTQSPTHLIKTRGQQVTLRCSPKSGHDTVSWYQQALGQGPQFIFQYYEEEERQRGNFPDRFSGHQFPNYSSELNVNALLLGDSALYLCASTRRRYSNQPQHFGDGTRLSIL.